The 30 T cell receptor beta chains presented below share a single source sample, sequenced in a study of blood T cell repertoires in COVID-19. Sequencing was performed with immunoSEQ multiplex PCR; in TCRdb, only in-frame clones are kept and a portion is missing. The sample contains hundreds of thousands of clones, over 80% of which appear only once. Sequencing input: peripheral blood. Source of these receptors: a woman aged 18 to 35 with acute or convalescent COVID-19.

The genes are TRBV10-1 and TRBJ2-7; D might be TRBD1 (6 bases). The V gene's germline CDR1 is WNHNN and CDR2 SYGVQD (reference sequence). V lost 0 bases, J lost 0 bases, and 12 bases lay in between. The CDR3 totals 16 residues. CDR3 in amino acids: CASSESWDTCSYEQYF. The CDR3 nucleotides are TGCGCCAGCAGTGAGTCGTGGGACACCTGCTCCTACGAGCAGTACTTC.

This chain connects TRBV24-1 to TRBJ2-1; 12 bases are shared with TRBD2. The germline V gene has CDR1 KGHDR and CDR2 SFDVKD. The CDR3 covers 16 residues. The V and J ends lost 3 bases and 2 bases, in that order; junction bases with no gene match: 1. In DNA, the CDR3 is TGTGCCACCAGTGATCTAGCGGGGGGGCCCTACAATGAGCAGTTCTTC. Protein: CATSDLAGGPYNEQFF.

This chain joins TRBV6-5 and TRBJ1-6; TRBD1 is a possible D gene (5 bases). The CDR3 spans 14 residues. V was shortened by 7 bases and J by 9 bases, with 16 bases between the two germline ends. CDR1 is MNHEY, CDR2 SVGAGI, per germline. The CDR3 DNA follows: TGTGCCAGCATGGGGGAGGCCCGAGGTTCACCCCTCCACTTT. Its translation is CASMGEARGSPLHF.

This rearrangement joins TRBV5-1 to TRBJ1-5; TRBD1 aligns across 7 bases. After removal of 0 bases from V and 6 bases from J, the junction contained 3 bases not matched to a gene. This CDR3 region has 14 residues. The germline CDR1 and CDR2 sequences are SGHRS and YFSETQ. CDR3 sequence (DNA): TGCGCCAGCAGCTTGGAAGGGGGCGGTCAGCCCCAGCATTTT. Amino acids: CASSLEGGGQPQHF. Based on the CDR3 plus reference TRBV5-1 and TRBJ1-5, the full variable domain is KAGVTQTPRYLIKTRGQQVTLSCSPISGHRSVSWYQQTPGQGLQFLFEYFSETQRNKGNFPGRFSGRQFSNSRSEMNVSTLELGDSALYLCASSLEGGGQPQHFGDGTRLSIL.

CDR3 in DNA: TGTGCCAGCAGCCCCGGACAGGGCAACACCGGGGAGCTGTTTTTT. Residues: CASSPGQGNTGELFF. This chain connects TRBV7-8 to TRBJ2-2; 8 nucleotides match TRBD1. The CDR3 is 15 amino acids. The V segment lost 5 bases and the J segment 2 bases; nucleotides outside the gene matches: 4. Germline V gene lookup returns CDR1 SGHVS and CDR2 FQNEAQ.

J is TRBJ2-2 and V is TRBV27; 11 nucleotides agree with TRBD2. There are 15 residues in the CDR3. Germline V gives CDR1 MNHEY, CDR2 SMNVEV (reference sequence). J gave up 7 bases and V 3 bases, and 4 bases lay outside the gene matches. The CDR3 loop is CASSFSGGAIGELFF. Written as DNA, the CDR3 is TGTGCCAGCAGTTTTAGCGGGGGGGCCATCGGGGAGCTGTTTTTT.

This clone turned up a few times. The chain couples TRBV6-1 to TRBJ1-1, with 7 nucleotides matching TRBD1. Germline CDR1 MNHNS, CDR2 SASEGT. V shed 1 base and J 5 bases; nucleotides not matched to a gene: 4. There are 14 residues in the CDR3. The CDR3, as DNA: TGTGCCAGCAGTGAAGAAAGGGGGCCTACTGAAGCTTTCTTT. Protein product: CASSEERGPTEAFF.

The chain has TRBV10-2 and TRBJ1-4; D gene uncertain. The CDR3 spans 14 residues. V lost 5 bases to trimming and J lost 5 bases, with 12 bases between them. Per germline, CDR1 WSHSY and CDR2 SAAADI. This CDR3 reads CASSPTQLNEKLFF. Here the CDR3 DNA reads TGCGCCAGCAGTCCGACACAACTCAATGAAAAACTGTTTTTT.

The genes are TRBV5-6 and TRBJ1-4, with 7 bases that match TRBD1. The CDR3 contains 15 residues. V was clipped by 3 bases and J by 5 bases; unmatched bases: 7. Per germline, CDR1 SGHDT and CDR2 YYEEEE. CDR3 coding DNA: TGTGCCAGCAGCTGGCCGGGACAGAGGAATGAAAAACTGTTTTTT. Translated: CASSWPGQRNEKLFF.

The V call is TRBV30, the J call TRBJ2-7; possibly TRBD1 for D (6 bases). CDR3 length: 12 amino acids. From germline, CDR1 is GTSNPN and CDR2 SVGIG (reference sequence). V lost 3 bases to trimming and J lost 4 bases, with 10 bases between them. CDR3 region: CAWSRGAYEQYF. The CDR3 nucleotides read TGTGCCTGGAGCAGGGGCGCGTACGAGCAGTACTTC. Variable domain in full (rest from reference TRBV30 and TRBJ2-7): SQTIHQWPATLVQPVGSPLSLECTVEGTSNPNLYWYRQAAGRGLQLLFYSVGIGQISSEVPQNLSASRPQDRQFILSSKKLLLSDSGFYLCAWSRGAYEQYFGPGTRLTVT.

This sequence joins TRBV5-1 and TRBJ2-5, with a tentative D call TRBD1 (8 bases). This CDR3 spans 14 amino acids. Looked up from germline, CDR1 is SGHRS and CDR2 is YFSETQ. With 2 bases removed from V and 5 bases from J, the gap between germline ends came to 13 bases. DNA of the CDR3: TGCGCCAGCAGCTTCGGACAGGGAGGGGAGACCCAGTACTTC. Translated: CASSFGQGGETQYF.

Points on this clone: Within the sample, other DNA sequences also encode this same CDR3. The V call is TRBV11-2, the J call TRBJ2-3; no definite D call. Trimming took off 7 bases at V and 0 bases at J, with 5 bases between the two ends. The CDR3 length is 12 residues. From germline, CDR1 is SGHAT and CDR2 FQNNGV. CDR3 in amino acids: CASTVSTDTQYF. CDR3 sequence (DNA): TGTGCCAGCACGGTGAGCACAGATACGCAGTATTTT.

The chain employs TRBV7-9 and TRBJ1-6; D is uncertain. The V end lost 1 base, the J end lost 9 bases, and 7 bases lay between the germline ends. Germline V gene sequence: CDR1 SEHNR, CDR2 FQNEAQ (reference sequence). This CDR3 is built from 13 residues. DNA of the CDR3: TGTGCCAGCAGCTTAGTAGCCGTTTCACCCCTCCACTTT. Its protein product is CASSLVAVSPLHF.

The J gene is TRBJ2-6, the V gene TRBV5-6; D perhaps matches TRBD2 (5 bases). Germline V gene data show CDR1 as SGHDT and CDR2 as YYEEEE. The CDR3 contains 16 residues. Trimming cost V 2 bases and J 4 bases, with 13 bases left between them. The CDR3, as DNA: TGTGCCAGCAGCTTACCGGGAATGAGAGGGGCCAACGTCCTGACTTTC. This translates into CASSLPGMRGANVLTF. Combining the CDR3 with reference TRBV5-6 and TRBJ2-6 gives the whole variable domain DAGVTQSPTHLIKTRGQQVTLRCSPKSGHDTVSWYQQALGQGPQFIFQYYEEEERQRGNFPDRFSGHQFPNYSSELNVNALLLGDSALYLCASSLPGMRGANVLTFGAGSRLTVL.

V and J are TRBV6-2 or TRBV6-3 and TRBJ1-2; tentatively, D is TRBD1 (6 bases). CDR1 and CDR2 from the germline V gene are MNHEY and SVGEGT. The CDR3 sequence is 16 residues long. Trimming left V 0 bases short and J 6 bases short, with 17 bases between. CDR3 sequence (DNA): TGTGCCAGCAGTTACTCAGGTCGAACAGGGTTCCATGGCTACACCTTC. As protein: CASSYSGRTGFHGYTF.

The chain couples TRBV6-5 to TRBJ2-5, with D possibly TRBD2 on 6 matching bases. This CDR3 spans 14 amino acids. Looked up from germline, CDR1 is MNHEY and CDR2 is SVGAGI. V lost 8 bases to trimming and J lost 4 bases, with 17 bases between them. The CDR3 DNA is TGTGCCAGCGTGGGTCGGAGGGGTAGAGAGACCCAGTACTTC. This encodes CASVGRRGRETQYF.

The V call is TRBV6-4, the J call TRBJ2-1; the match to TRBD2 covers 10 bases. With 6 bases clipped from V and 5 bases from J, the junction kept 7 bases outside the gene matches. The CDR3 length is 15 residues. CDR1 MRHNA and CDR2 SNTAGT come from the germline V gene. The CDR3 sequence: CASSPSGGANNEQFF. The CDR3 bases are TGTGCCAGCAGCCCGAGCGGGGGGGCAAACAATGAGCAGTTCTTC.

This chain uses TRBV27 with TRBJ2-6; 8 positions match TRBD1. The CDR3 has 16 residues. J lost 2 bases, V lost 2 bases, and 2 bases had no gene match. Germline assignment: CDR1 MNHEY and CDR2 SMNVEV (reference sequence). The CDR3 region has the DNA TGTGCCAGCAGTTTAGGACAGGGTACTGGGGCCAACGTCCTGACTTTC. It encodes CASSLGQGTGANVLTF.

The chain recombines TRBV30 with TRBJ2-2, with a tentative D call TRBD2 (6 bases). V was pared by 0 bases and J by 7 bases, with 9 bases between. In germline, CDR1 is GTSNPN, CDR2 SVGIG (reference sequence). The CDR3 is 13 amino acids. CDR3 in amino acids: CAWSVGGGGELFF. The CDR3 DNA is TGTGCCTGGAGTGTGGGAGGTGGCGGGGAGCTGTTTTTT.

V gene TRBV2 combines with J gene TRBJ1-1, with 7 bases matching TRBD1. Losses at the gene ends were 3 bases for V and 8 bases for J; bases not matched to a gene: 12. The V gene's germline CDR1 is SNHLY and CDR2 FYNNEI. The CDR3 loop spans 15 amino acids. The CDR3 sequence: CASSDSETGRLEAFF. In DNA form, the CDR3 reads TGTGCCAGCAGTGATTCCGAGACAGGGCGCCTAGAAGCTTTCTTT.

The V and J genes are TRBV20-1 and TRBJ1-4; D not resolved. V was cut by 3 bases and J by 8 bases, with 7 bases left in between. Germline lookup yields CDR1 DFQATT and CDR2 SNEGSKA (reference sequence). CDR3 length: 11 amino acids. The DNA of the CDR3 is TGCAGTGCTAGCCCGGGAGAAAAACTGTTTTTT. Translated: CSASPGEKLFF.

This sequence joins TRBV25-1 and TRBJ1-2; 8 bases are a match to TRBD1. CDR1 and CDR2 (germline): MGHDK, SYGVNS. V was clipped by 6 bases and J by 4 bases; unmatched bases: 10. The CDR3 is 15 amino acids. The CDR3 loop reads CASRRTGTGSYGYTF. In DNA, the CDR3 is TGTGCCAGCAGGAGGACCGGGACAGGCTCCTATGGCTACACCTTC.

The chain links TRBV19 to TRBJ1-3, with TRBD1 as a possible D gene (6 bases). CDR1 and CDR2 (germline): LNHDA, SQIVND (reference sequence). The CDR3 is made up of 13 amino acids. V gave up 6 bases and J gave up 1 base, with 7 bases separating them. The CDR3 is CASSQGSGNTIYF. In DNA form, the CDR3 reads TGTGCCAGTAGCCAGGGGTCTGGAAACACCATATATTTT.

V gene TRBV21-1 combines with J gene TRBJ2-3; TRBD1, the D gene given by the table, was not confirmed from the DNA. TRBV21-1 is described as a pseudogene. The CDR3 is made up of 19 amino acids. Here the CDR3 reads CASSTRRGHRGGGTDTQYF. The CDR3, as DNA: TGTGCCAGCAGCACCCGTCGGGGCCACAGGGGAGGAGGCACAGATACGCAGTATTTT.

The rearrangement joins TRBV19 to TRBJ1-2, with D tentatively TRBD1 (6 bases). Deletions cut 8 bases from V and 4 bases from J, with 17 bases between. This CDR3 is built from 14 residues. Germline CDR1 reads LNHDA; CDR2 reads SQIVND (reference sequence). Here the CDR3 reads CASHLPGHGYGYTF. The CDR3 coding sequence is TGTGCCAGTCACCTCCCGGGACATGGCTATGGCTACACCTTC.

The rearrangement uses TRBV2 and TRBJ2-3; D is undetermined. Between the trimmed V and J ends, which lost 2 bases and 8 bases, there was a span of 11 bases. Germline CDR1 reads SNHLY; CDR2 reads FYNNEI. CDR3 length equals 13 residues. CDR3 amino acids: CASSELFPGTQYF. The CDR3 bases are TGTGCCAGCAGTGAATTGTTCCCGGGTACGCAGTATTTT.

This chain joins TRBV12-1 and TRBJ2-2; the table's D call of TRBD2 was not tested on the DNA. TRBV12-1 is a pseudogene. The CDR3 extends over 16 amino acids. CDR3 residues: CASSFISGGFTGELFF. The CDR3 DNA reads as TGTGCCAGCAGCTTTATTAGCGGGGGATTTACCGGGGAGCTGTTTTTT.

The chain couples TRBV7-2 to TRBJ1-3, with D possibly being TRBD1 (6 bases). There are 17 residues in the CDR3. Germline loops: CDR1 SGHTA, CDR2 FQGNSA. V lost 4 bases to trimming and J lost 4 bases, with 20 bases between them. CDR3 sequence reads: CASSSPRTERRGNTIYF. The CDR3, as DNA: TGTGCCAGCAGCTCCCCTCGGACAGAAAGGCGAGGAAACACCATATATTTT.

This clone was seen a single time. The CDR3 sequence is CASSRTPSSYEQYF. The CDR3 DNA reads TGTGCCAGCAGCCGGACTCCTAGCTCCTACGAGCAGTACTTC. The V call is TRBV27, the J call TRBJ2-7, with a tentative D call TRBD2 (5 bases). The V and J ends lost 6 bases and 0 bases respectively, with 12 bases between them. Per the germline V gene, CDR1 is MNHEY and CDR2 is SMNVEV (reference sequence). The CDR3 is 14 amino acids.

V gene TRBV28 combines with J gene TRBJ2-7, with 7 bases lining up with TRBD1. Germline V lookup: CDR1 MDHEN, CDR2 SYDVKM. The J segment lost 2 bases and the V segment lost 8 bases, leaving 12 bases of the junction unmatched. The CDR3 extends over 15 amino acids. In DNA, the CDR3 is TGTGCCAGCGGGATAGACAGGGCTCCTACCTACGAGCAGTACTTC. As protein: CASGIDRAPTYEQYF.